This T cell receptor beta chain was captured in a study of T cells after yellow fever vaccination. Each CDR3 protein gets one entry after TCRdb re-called the 5' RACE reads with MiXCR. The sample lists just over 250,000 distinct CDR3 sequences, roughly 5.6% seen once, with 3% to 4% in the top ten. This TCR came from a man between 18 and 35 years old who received the YFV17D yellow fever vaccine. This sample comprised CD4+ T cells sorted from PBMCs, obtained on the day of the yellow fever booster vaccination.

The CDR3: CASRNNPGKSSGANVLTF. CDR3 nucleotides: TGTGCCAGCAGAAATAATCCGGGGAAAAGCTCTGGGGCCAACGTCCTGACTTTC. The chain combines TRBV2 with TRBJ2-6; possible D gene TRBD2, 5 bases. Germline CDR1 and CDR2: SNHLY and FYNNEI. There are 18 residues in the CDR3. V was trimmed by 6 bases and J by 0 bases, leaving 18 bases between them.